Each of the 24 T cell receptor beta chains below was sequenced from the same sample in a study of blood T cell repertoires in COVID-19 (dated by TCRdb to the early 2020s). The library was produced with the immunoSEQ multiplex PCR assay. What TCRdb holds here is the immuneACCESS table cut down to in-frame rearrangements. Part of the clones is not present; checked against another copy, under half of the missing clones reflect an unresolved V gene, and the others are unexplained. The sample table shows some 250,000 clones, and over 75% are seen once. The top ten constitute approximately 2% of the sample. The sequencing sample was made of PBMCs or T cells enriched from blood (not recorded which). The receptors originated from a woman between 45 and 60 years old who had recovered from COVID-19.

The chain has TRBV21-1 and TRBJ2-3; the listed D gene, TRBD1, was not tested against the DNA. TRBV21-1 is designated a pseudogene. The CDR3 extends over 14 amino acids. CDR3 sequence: CATLNRGRPDTQYF. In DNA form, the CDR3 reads TGTGCCACTCTCAACAGGGGGCGACCAGATACGCAGTATTTT.

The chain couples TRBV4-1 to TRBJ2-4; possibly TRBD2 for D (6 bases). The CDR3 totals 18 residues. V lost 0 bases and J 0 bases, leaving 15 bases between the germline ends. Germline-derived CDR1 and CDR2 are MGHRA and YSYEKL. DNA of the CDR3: TGCGCCAGCAGCCAAGATGGGGCAGGGACTCTAGCCAAAAACATTCAGTACTTC. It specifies CASSQDGAGTLAKNIQYF.

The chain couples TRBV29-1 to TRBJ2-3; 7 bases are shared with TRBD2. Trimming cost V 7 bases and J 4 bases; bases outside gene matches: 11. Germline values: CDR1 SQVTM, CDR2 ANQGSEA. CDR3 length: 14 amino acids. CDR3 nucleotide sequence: TGCAGCGCTCTGACTAGCTCGCTCGCAGATACGCAGTATTTT. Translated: CSALTSSLADTQYF.

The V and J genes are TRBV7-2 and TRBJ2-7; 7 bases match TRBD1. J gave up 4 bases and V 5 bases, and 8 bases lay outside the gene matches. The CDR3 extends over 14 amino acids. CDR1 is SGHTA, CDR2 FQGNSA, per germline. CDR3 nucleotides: TGTGCCAGCAGCCCACGATCAGGGGGATACGAGCAGTACTTC. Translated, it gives CASSPRSGGYEQYF.

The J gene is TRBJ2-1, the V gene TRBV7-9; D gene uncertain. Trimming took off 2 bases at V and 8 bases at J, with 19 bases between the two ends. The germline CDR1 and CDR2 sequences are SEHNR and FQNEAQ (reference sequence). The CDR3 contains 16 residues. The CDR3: CASSLFGSLGRYEQFF. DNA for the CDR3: TGTGCCAGCAGCTTATTTGGGTCCCTAGGTCGCTATGAGCAGTTCTTC.

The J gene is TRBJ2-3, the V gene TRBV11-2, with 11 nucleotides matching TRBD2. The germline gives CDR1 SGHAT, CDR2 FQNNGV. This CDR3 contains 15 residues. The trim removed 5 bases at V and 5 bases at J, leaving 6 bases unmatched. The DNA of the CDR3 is TGTGCCAGCAGCCAGACTAGCGGGATGGAAGATACGCAGTATTTT. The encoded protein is CASSQTSGMEDTQYF. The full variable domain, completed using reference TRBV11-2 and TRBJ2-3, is EAGVAQSPRYKIIEKRQSVAFWCNPISGHATLYWYQQILGQGPKLLIQFQNNGVVDDSQLPKDRFSAERLKGVDSTLKIQPAKLEDSAVYLCASSQTSGMEDTQYFGPGTRLTVL.

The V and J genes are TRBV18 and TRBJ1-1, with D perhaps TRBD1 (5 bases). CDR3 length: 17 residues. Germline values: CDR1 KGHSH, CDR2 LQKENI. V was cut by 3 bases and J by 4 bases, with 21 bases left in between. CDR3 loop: CASSPQSMQGGVTEAFF. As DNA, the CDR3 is TGTGCCAGCTCACCCCAATCCATGCAGGGTGGAGTCACTGAAGCTTTCTTT.

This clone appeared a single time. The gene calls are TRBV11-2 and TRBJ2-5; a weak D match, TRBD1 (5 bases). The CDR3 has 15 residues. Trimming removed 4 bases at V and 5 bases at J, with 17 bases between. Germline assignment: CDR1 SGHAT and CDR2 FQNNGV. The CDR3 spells CASSSRPKGWETQYF. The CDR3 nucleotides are TGTGCCAGCAGCTCGAGACCCAAGGGGTGGGAGACCCAGTACTTC.

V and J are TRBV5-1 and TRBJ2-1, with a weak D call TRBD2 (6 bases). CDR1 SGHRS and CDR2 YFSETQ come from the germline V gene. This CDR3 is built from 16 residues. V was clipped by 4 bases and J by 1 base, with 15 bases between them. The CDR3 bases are TGCGCCAGCAGCACCGCCGAGGGAGGTTCCTACAATGAGCAGTTCTTC. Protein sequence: CASSTAEGGSYNEQFF.

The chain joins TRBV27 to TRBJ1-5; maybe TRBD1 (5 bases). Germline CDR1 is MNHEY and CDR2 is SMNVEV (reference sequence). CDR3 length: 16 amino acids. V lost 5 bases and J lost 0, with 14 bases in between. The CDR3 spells CASSGGILYSNQPQHF. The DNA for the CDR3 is TGTGCCAGCAGTGGGGGGATCCTCTATAGCAATCAGCCCCAGCATTTT.

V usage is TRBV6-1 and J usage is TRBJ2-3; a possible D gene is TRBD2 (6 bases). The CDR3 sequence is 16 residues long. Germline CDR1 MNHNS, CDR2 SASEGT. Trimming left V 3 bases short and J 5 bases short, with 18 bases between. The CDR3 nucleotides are TGTGCCAGCAGTGACCAGCGGGCATCTTTTGGAGATACGCAGTATTTT. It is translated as CASSDQRASFGDTQYF.

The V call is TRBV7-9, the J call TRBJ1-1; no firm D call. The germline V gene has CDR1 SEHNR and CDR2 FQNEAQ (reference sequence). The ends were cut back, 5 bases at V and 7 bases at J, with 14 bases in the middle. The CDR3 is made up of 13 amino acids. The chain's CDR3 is CASSPAGTNEAFF. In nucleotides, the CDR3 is TGTGCCAGCAGCCCTGCCGGTACGAATGAAGCTTTCTTT.

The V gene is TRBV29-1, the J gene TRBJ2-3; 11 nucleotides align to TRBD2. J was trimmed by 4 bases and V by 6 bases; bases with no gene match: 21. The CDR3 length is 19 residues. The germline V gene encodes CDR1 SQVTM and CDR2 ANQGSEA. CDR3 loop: CSVTPGTLRTSGPSDTQYF. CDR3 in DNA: TGCAGCGTCACCCCGGGGACCCTACGGACTAGCGGGCCTTCAGATACGCAGTATTTT.

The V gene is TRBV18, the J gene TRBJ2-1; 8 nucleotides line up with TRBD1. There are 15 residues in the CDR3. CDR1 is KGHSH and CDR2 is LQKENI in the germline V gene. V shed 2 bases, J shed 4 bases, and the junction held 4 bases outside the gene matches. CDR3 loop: CASSPWTGKYNEQFF. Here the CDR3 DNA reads TGTGCCAGCTCACCATGGACAGGGAAGTACAATGAGCAGTTCTTC.

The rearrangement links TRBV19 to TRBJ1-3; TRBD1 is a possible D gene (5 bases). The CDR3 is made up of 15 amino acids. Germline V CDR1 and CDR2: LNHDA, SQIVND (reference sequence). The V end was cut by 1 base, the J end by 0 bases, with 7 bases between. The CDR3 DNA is TGTGCCAGTAGTATAGGAACAGGCTCTGGAAACACCATATATTTT. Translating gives CASSIGTGSGNTIYF.

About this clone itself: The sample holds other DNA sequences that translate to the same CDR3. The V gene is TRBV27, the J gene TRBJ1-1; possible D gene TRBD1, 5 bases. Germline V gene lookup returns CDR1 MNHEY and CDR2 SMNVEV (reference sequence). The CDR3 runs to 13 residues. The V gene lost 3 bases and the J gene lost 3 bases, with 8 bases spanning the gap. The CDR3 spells CASSLQGDTEAFF. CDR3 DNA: TGTGCCAGCAGTTTGCAGGGTGACACTGAAGCTTTCTTT.

CDR3 nucleotides: TGTGCCAGCTCACCCGGACAGGTCGCTGGATCACCCCTCCACTTT. Its translation is CASSPGQVAGSPLHF. The chain links TRBV18 to TRBJ1-6; 7 bases map to TRBD1. This CDR3 has 15 residues. Germline CDR1 is KGHSH and CDR2 is LQKENI. Losses at the gene ends were 3 bases for V and 10 bases for J; bases not matched to a gene: 9.

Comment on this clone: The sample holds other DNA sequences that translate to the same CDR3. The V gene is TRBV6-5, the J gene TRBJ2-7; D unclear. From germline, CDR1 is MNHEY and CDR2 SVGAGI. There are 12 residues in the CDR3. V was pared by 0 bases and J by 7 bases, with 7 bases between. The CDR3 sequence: CASSYSGREQYF. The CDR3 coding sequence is TGTGCCAGCAGTTACTCGGGCCGGGAGCAGTACTTC.

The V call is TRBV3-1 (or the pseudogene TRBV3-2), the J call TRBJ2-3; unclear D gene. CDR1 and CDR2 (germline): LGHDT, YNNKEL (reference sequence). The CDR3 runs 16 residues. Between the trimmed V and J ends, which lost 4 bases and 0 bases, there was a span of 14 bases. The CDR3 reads CASSRYEAPSTDTQYF. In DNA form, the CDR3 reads TGTGCCAGCAGCCGATACGAGGCTCCGAGCACAGATACGCAGTATTTT.

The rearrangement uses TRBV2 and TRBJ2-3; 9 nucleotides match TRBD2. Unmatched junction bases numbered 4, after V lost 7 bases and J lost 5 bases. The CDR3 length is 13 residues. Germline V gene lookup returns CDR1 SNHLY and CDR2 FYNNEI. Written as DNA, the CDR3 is TGTGCCAGCACCAAACTAGCGGGAGATACGCAGTATTTT. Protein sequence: CASTKLAGDTQYF.

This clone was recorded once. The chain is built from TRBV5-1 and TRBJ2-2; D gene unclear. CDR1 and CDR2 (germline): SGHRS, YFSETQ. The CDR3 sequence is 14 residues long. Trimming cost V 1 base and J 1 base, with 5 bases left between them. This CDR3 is CASSLPQNTGELFF. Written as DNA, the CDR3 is TGCGCCAGCAGCTTGCCCCAGAACACCGGGGAGCTGTTTTTT.

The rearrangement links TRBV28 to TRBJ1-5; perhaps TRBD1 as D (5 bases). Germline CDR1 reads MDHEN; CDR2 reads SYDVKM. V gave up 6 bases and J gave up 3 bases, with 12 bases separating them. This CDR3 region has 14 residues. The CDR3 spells CASRIDSDNQPQHF. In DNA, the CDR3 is TGTGCCAGCAGGATAGACAGCGACAATCAGCCCCAGCATTTT.

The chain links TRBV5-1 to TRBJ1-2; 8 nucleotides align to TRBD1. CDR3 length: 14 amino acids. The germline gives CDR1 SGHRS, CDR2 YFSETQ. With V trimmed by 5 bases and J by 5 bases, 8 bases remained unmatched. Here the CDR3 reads CASRSGTGGYGYTF. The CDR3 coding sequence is TGCGCCAGCAGGTCCGGGACAGGAGGATATGGCTACACCTTC.

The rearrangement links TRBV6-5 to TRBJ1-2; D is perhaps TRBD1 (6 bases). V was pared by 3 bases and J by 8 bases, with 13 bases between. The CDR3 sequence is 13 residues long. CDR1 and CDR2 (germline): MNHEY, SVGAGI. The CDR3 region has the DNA TGTGCCAGCAGTTATGACAGGTTCGTCGGCTACACCTTC. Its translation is CASSYDRFVGYTF.